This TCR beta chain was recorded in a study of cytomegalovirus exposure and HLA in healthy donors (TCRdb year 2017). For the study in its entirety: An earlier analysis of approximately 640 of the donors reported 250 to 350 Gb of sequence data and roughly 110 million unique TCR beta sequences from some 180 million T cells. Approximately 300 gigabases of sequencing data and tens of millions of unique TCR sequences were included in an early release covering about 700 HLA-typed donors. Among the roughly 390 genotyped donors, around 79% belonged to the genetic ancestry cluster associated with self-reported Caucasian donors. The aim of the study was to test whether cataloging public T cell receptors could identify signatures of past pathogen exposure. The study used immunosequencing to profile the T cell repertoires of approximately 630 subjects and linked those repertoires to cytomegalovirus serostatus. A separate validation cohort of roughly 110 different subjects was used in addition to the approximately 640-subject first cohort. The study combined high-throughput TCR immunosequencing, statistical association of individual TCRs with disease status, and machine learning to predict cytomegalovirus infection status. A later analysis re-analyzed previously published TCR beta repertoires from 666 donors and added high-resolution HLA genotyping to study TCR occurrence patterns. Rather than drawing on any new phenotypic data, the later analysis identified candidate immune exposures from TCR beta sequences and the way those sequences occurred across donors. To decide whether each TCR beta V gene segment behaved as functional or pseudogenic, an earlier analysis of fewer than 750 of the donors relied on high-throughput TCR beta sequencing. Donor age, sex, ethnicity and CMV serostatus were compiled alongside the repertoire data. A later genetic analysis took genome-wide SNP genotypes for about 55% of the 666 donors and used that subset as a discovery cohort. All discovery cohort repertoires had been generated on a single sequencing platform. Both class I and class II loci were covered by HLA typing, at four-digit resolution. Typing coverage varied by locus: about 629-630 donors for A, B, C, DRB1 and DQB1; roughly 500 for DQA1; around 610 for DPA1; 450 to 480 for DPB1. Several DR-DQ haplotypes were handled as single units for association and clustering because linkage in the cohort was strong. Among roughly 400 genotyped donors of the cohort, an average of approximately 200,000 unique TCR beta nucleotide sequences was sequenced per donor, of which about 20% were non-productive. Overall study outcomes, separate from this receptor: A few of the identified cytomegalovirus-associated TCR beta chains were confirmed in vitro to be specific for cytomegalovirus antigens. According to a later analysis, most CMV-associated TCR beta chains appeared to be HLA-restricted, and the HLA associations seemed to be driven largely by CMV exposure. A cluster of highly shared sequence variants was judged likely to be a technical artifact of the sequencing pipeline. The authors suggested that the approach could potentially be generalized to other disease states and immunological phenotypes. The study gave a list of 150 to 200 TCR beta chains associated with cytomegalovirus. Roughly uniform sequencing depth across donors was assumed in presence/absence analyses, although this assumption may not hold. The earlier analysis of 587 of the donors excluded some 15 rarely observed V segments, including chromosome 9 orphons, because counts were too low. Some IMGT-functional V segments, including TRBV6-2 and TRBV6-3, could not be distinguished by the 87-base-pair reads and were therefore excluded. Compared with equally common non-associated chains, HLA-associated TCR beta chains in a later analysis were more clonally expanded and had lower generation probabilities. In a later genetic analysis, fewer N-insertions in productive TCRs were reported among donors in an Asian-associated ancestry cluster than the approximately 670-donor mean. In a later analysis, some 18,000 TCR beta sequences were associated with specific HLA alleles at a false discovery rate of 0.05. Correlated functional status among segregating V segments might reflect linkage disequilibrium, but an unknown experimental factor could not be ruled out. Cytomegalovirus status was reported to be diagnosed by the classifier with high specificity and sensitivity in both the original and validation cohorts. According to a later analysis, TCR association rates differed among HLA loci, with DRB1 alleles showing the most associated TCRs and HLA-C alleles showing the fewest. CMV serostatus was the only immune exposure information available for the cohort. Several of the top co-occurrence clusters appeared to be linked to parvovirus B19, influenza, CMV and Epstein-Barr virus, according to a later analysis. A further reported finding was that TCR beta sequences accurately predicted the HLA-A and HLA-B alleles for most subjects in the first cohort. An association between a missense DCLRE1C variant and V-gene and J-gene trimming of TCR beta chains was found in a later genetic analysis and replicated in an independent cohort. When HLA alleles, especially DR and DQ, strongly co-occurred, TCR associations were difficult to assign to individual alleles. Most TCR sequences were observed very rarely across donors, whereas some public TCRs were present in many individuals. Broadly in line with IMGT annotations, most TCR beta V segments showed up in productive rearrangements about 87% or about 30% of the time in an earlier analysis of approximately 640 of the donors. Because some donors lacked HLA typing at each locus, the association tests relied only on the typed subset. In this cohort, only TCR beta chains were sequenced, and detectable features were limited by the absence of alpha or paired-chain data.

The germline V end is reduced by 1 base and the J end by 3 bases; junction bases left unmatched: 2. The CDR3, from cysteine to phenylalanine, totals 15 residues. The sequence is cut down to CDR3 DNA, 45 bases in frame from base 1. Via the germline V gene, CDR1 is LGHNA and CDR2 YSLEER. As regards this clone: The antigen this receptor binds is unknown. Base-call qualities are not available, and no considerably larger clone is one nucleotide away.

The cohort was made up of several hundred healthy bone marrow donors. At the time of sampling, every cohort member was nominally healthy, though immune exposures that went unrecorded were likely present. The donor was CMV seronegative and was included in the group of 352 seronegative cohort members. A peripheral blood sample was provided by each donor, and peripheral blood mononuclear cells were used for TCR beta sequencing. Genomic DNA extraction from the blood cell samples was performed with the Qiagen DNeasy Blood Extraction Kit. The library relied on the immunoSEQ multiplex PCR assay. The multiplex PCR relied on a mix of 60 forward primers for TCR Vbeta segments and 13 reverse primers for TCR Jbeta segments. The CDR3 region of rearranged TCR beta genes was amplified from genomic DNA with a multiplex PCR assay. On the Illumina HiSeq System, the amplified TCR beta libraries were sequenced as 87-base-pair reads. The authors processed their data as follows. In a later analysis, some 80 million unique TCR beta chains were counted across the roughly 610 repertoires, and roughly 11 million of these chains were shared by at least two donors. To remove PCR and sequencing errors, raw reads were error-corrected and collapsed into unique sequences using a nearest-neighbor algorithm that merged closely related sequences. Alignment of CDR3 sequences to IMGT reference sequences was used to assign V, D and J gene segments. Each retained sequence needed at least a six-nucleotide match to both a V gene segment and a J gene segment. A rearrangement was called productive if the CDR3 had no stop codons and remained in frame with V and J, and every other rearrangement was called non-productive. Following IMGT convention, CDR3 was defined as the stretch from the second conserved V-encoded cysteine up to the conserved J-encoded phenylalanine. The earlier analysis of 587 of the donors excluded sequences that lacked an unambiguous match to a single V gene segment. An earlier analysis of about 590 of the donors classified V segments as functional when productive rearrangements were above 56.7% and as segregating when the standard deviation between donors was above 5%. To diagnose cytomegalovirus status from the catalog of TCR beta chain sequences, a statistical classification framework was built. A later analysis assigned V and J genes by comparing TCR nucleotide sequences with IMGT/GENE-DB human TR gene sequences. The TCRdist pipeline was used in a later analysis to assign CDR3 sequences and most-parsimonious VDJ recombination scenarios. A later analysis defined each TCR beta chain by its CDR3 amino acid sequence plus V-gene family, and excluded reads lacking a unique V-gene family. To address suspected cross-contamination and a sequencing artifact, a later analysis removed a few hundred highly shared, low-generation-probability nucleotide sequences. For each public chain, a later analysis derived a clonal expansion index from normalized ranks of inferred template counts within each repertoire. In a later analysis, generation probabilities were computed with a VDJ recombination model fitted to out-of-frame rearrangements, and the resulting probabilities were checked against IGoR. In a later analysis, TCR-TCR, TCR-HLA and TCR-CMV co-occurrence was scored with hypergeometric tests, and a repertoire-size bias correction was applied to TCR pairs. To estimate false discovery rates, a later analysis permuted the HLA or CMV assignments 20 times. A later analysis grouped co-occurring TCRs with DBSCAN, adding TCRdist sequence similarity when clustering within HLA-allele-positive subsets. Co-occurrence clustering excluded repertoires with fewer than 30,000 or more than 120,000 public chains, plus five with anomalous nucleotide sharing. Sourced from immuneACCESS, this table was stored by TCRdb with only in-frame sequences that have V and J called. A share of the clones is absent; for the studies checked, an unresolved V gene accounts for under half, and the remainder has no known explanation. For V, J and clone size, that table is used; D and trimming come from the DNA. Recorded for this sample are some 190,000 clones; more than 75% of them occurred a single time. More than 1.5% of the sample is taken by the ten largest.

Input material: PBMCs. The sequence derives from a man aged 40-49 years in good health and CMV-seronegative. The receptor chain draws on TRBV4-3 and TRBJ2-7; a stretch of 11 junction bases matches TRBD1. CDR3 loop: CASSQGTGGLYEQYF. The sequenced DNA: TGCGCCAGCAGCCAAGGGACAGGGGGCCTCTACGAGCAGTACTTC.